In this sample, the clone carrying this T cell receptor (beta chain) turned up a few times. Antigen: not known. Found in a library prepared for alpha chains, this beta chain is an off-target read, and its abundance has little meaning. This sample is drawn from a study of spatial heterogeneity in lung cancer. V was pared by 6 bases and J by 8 bases, with 7 bases of the junction left unmatched. Germline CDR1 and CDR2: DFQATT and SNEGSKA (reference sequence). This CDR3 comprises 13 residues. TCRdb passed the 5' RACE reads through MiXCR, listing each CDR3 protein once. The top ten clones hold 20% to 25% of a sample with around 18,000 distinct CDR3 sequences, roughly 9% of them seen once. Time point defined: sample taken at primary tumor resection. The study's findings and limits: Expanded intratumoral alpha and beta TCR counts tracked tumor mutation counts.

The starting material was lung tumor tissue, obtained at surgery. This TCR came from a female donor with early-stage non-small cell lung cancer. V and J are TRBV20-1 and TRBJ1-6; TRBD1 matches at 7 bases. In DNA form, the CDR3 reads TGCAGTGCCGGGGACACAGGGGATTCACCCCTCCACTTT. Its protein product is CSAGDTGDSPLHF.